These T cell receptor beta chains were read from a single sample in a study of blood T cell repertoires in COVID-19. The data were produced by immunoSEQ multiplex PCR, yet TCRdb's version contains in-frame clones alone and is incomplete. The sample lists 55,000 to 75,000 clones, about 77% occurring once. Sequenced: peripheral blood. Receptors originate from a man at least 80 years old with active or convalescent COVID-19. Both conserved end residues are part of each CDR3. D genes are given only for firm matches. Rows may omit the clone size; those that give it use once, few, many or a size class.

cdr3_aa: CASSSLAASSYEQYF
cdr3_nt: TGTGCCAGCAGTTCATTAGCGGCTAGCTCCTACGAGCAGTACTTC
cdr3_length: 15
d_call: .
clone_size: .
j_call: TRBJ2-7
v_call: TRBV28

cdr3_aa: CASSHGWASGNTIYF
cdr3_nt: TGTGCCAGCAGCCACGGTTGGGCATCCGGAAACACCATATATTTT
cdr3_length: 15
d_call: .
clone_size: .
j_call: TRBJ1-3
v_call: TRBV5-8

cdr3_aa: CASSLGAGPYNEQFF
cdr3_nt: TGTGCCAGCAGCTTAGGAGCGGGGCCTTACAATGAGCAGTTCTTC
cdr3_length: 15
d_call: TRBD2
clone_size: once
j_call: TRBJ2-1
v_call: TRBV7-3

cdr3_aa: CASSLAGQHTEAFF
cdr3_nt: TGTGCCAGCAGCTTAGCGGGACAGCACACTGAAGCTTTCTTT
cdr3_length: 14
d_call: TRBD1
clone_size: .
j_call: TRBJ1-1
v_call: TRBV7-2

cdr3_aa: CASSLVGYEQYF
cdr3_nt: TGTGCCAGCAGCTTGGTCGGGTACGAGCAGTACTTC
cdr3_length: 12
d_call: .
clone_size: few
j_call: TRBJ2-7
v_call: TRBV5-6

cdr3_aa: CASNPVLGGTEAFF
cdr3_nt: TGTGCCAGCAACCCGGTCTTGGGGGGCACTGAAGCTTTCTTT
cdr3_length: 14
d_call: .
clone_size: .
j_call: TRBJ1-1
v_call: TRBV9

cdr3_aa: CASSLSGTRTDTQYF
cdr3_nt: TGTGCCAGCAGCTTATCGGGAACTCGCACAGATACGCAGTATTTT
cdr3_length: 15
d_call: .
clone_size: .
j_call: TRBJ2-3
v_call: TRBV11-1

cdr3_aa: CASSLVWASGRFSTYEQYF
cdr3_nt: TGTGCCAGCAGCTTAGTATGGGCTAGCGGGAGGTTTAGTACCTACGAGCAGTACTTC
cdr3_length: 19
d_call: TRBD2
clone_size: .
j_call: TRBJ2-7
v_call: TRBV11-3

cdr3_aa: CASSQATGEAFF
cdr3_nt: TGTGCCAGCAGCCAAGCCACAGGTGAAGCTTTCTTT
cdr3_length: 12
d_call: .
clone_size: .
j_call: TRBJ1-1
v_call: TRBV3-1/TRBV3-2

cdr3_aa: CASSTRFLGDNEQFF
cdr3_nt: TGTGCCAGCAGTACTAGATTCTTGGGTGACAATGAGCAGTTCTTC
cdr3_length: 15
d_call: .
clone_size: .
j_call: TRBJ2-1
v_call: TRBV28

cdr3_aa: CASRAGQSGTEAFF
cdr3_nt: TGCGCCAGCAGGGCGGGACAGAGTGGCACTGAAGCTTTCTTT
cdr3_length: 14
d_call: TRBD1
clone_size: .
j_call: TRBJ1-1
v_call: TRBV5-1

cdr3_aa: CASSLSGGYEQFF
cdr3_nt: TGTGCCAGCAGCTTATCGGGGGGATATGAGCAGTTCTTC
cdr3_length: 13
d_call: TRBD2
clone_size: .
j_call: TRBJ2-1
v_call: TRBV7-3

cdr3_aa: CASSYDRGSSGYTF
cdr3_nt: TGTGCCAGCAGTTACGACAGGGGATCTAGTGGCTACACCTTC
cdr3_length: 14
d_call: TRBD1
clone_size: .
j_call: TRBJ1-2
v_call: TRBV6-2/TRBV6-3

cdr3_aa: CASSQRGYEQYF
cdr3_nt: TGTGCCAGCAGTCAACGGGGGTACGAGCAGTACTTC
cdr3_length: 12
d_call: .
clone_size: .
j_call: TRBJ2-7
v_call: TRBV28

cdr3_aa: CASSQSTKNTGELFF
cdr3_nt: TGTGCCAGCTCACAAAGCACCAAGAACACCGGGGAGCTGTTTTTT
cdr3_length: 15
d_call: .
clone_size: .
j_call: TRBJ2-2
v_call: TRBV18

cdr3_aa: CATSDSRDSLGQFF
cdr3_nt: TGTGCCACCAGTGACTCCCGAGACTCGCTTGGGCAGTTCTTC
cdr3_length: 14
d_call: .
clone_size: .
j_call: TRBJ2-1
v_call: TRBV24-1

cdr3_aa: CASSEGAEEKLFF
cdr3_nt: TGCGCCAGCAGTGAGGGGGCGGAAGAAAAACTGTTTTTT
cdr3_length: 13
d_call: .
clone_size: once
j_call: TRBJ1-4
v_call: TRBV10-2

cdr3_aa: CASSTSWGVQYEQYF
cdr3_nt: TGTGCCAGTAGTACATCTTGGGGGGTACAATACGAGCAGTACTTC
cdr3_length: 15
d_call: .
clone_size: .
j_call: TRBJ2-7
v_call: TRBV19

cdr3_aa: CASSRLAGGLTDTQYF
cdr3_nt: TGTGCCAGCAGCCGACTAGCGGGGGGTCTCACAGATACGCAGTATTTT
cdr3_length: 16
d_call: TRBD2
clone_size: .
j_call: TRBJ2-3
v_call: TRBV7-9

cdr3_aa: CASSYSGTDTQYF
cdr3_nt: TGCGCCAGCAGTTATAGCGGCACAGATACGCAGTATTTT
cdr3_length: 13
d_call: .
clone_size: once
j_call: TRBJ2-3
v_call: TRBV5-1

cdr3_aa: CASSRGTGPNQPQHF
cdr3_nt: TGTGCCAGTAGTAGGGGGACAGGTCCCAATCAGCCCCAGCATTTT
cdr3_length: 15
d_call: TRBD1
clone_size: once
j_call: TRBJ1-5
v_call: TRBV19

cdr3_aa: CASSLRTGNNSPLHF
cdr3_nt: TGTGCCAGCAGCCTCCGGACAGGGAATAATTCACCCCTCCACTTT
cdr3_length: 15
d_call: TRBD1
clone_size: few
j_call: TRBJ1-6
v_call: TRBV7-8

cdr3_aa: CASSLGSGITTDTQYF
cdr3_nt: TGCGCCAGCAGCTTGGGTAGCGGTATAACCACAGATACGCAGTATTTT
cdr3_length: 16
d_call: .
clone_size: .
j_call: TRBJ2-3
v_call: TRBV5-1

cdr3_aa: CASRTGSSPLHF
cdr3_nt: TGTGCCAGCAGGACAGGGAGTTCACCCCTCCACTTT
cdr3_length: 12
d_call: TRBD1
clone_size: .
j_call: TRBJ1-6
v_call: TRBV6-5

cdr3_aa: CASSPRDSDTQYF
cdr3_nt: TGTGCCAGCAGCCCGCGGGATTCAGATACGCAGTATTTT
cdr3_length: 13
d_call: .
clone_size: .
j_call: TRBJ2-3
v_call: TRBV11-3

cdr3_aa: CASSRAGGRGEQYF
cdr3_nt: TGTGCCAGCAGCCGCGCGGGGGGCCGGGGCGAGCAGTACTTC
cdr3_length: 14
d_call: TRBD2
clone_size: .
j_call: TRBJ2-7
v_call: TRBV7-9

cdr3_aa: CARSFGTATSNEQFF
cdr3_nt: TGTGCCAGAAGCTTTGGGACAGCCACCTCCAATGAGCAGTTCTTC
cdr3_length: 15
d_call: TRBD1
clone_size: .
j_call: TRBJ2-1
v_call: TRBV5-3

cdr3_aa: CASSSHSQPQHF
cdr3_nt: TGTGCCAGCAGTTCCCATAGTCAGCCCCAGCATTTT
cdr3_length: 12
d_call: .
clone_size: .
j_call: TRBJ1-5
v_call: TRBV27

cdr3_aa: CASSRQLGIGGGTDTQYF
cdr3_nt: TGTGCCAGCAGCCGCCAACTGGGGATCGGGGGTGGCACAGATACGCAGTATTTT
cdr3_length: 18
d_call: .
clone_size: .
j_call: TRBJ2-3
v_call: TRBV5-8

cdr3_aa: CASSHIAWEQFF
cdr3_nt: TGCGCCAGCAGCCACATAGCGTGGGAGCAGTTCTTC
cdr3_length: 12
d_call: .
clone_size: .
j_call: TRBJ2-1
v_call: TRBV4-1

cdr3_aa: CASSLGLYNEQFF
cdr3_nt: TGTGCCAGCAGCTTAGGACTGTACAATGAGCAGTTCTTC
cdr3_length: 13
d_call: .
clone_size: .
j_call: TRBJ2-1
v_call: TRBV7-8

cdr3_aa: CASSVQGDTEAFF
cdr3_nt: TGCGCCAGCAGCGTCCAGGGTGACACTGAAGCTTTCTTT
cdr3_length: 13
d_call: .
clone_size: .
j_call: TRBJ1-1
v_call: TRBV5-1